This passage covers 23 T cell receptor beta chains from one sample sequenced in a study of regulatory T cells in long-lasting Graves disease. Relying on iRepertoire HTBI primers and Arm-PCR of CDR3 regions, the team built TCR beta libraries. TCRdb re-called the multiplex PCR reads through MiXCR, storing one row per CDR3 protein. The sample consists of hundreds of thousands of distinct CDR3 sequences, under 20% of them appearing once. Time point of the sample: newly diagnosed GD, antithyroid drugs for less than 3 months. RNA isolated from PBMCs was used to make the TCR library. This same sample was also taken into another study, of T cells in Graves' hyperthyroidism and ophthalmopathy.

This material consisted of peripheral blood mononuclear cells (PBMCs), taken at new diagnosis, from a patient treated with antithyroid drugs. Receptors were obtained from a woman between 25 and 40 years old with Graves disease.

This clonotype was seen many times. The CDR3 nucleotides read TGTGCCAGCAGCCTCTTCGGGGGCCCGTTCACCTACGAGCAGTACTTC. Translation gives CASSLFGGPFTYEQYF. The rearrangement links TRBV7-9 to TRBJ2-7; the D gene could be TRBD1 or TRBD2 (6 bases each). This CDR3 region has 16 residues. The V end lost 5 bases, the J end lost 2 bases, and 19 bases lay between the germline ends. CDR1 and CDR2 from the germline V gene are SEHNR and FQNEAQ (reference sequence).

The chain carries TRBV15 and TRBJ1-4, with D perhaps TRBD1 (5 bases). Trimming shortened V by 0 bases and J by 6 bases, and 11 bases separated the two germline ends. Germline CDR1 is LNHNV and CDR2 is YYDKDF (reference sequence). The CDR3 has 15 residues. The CDR3 sequence is CATSRDTWGDEKLFF. CDR3 bases: TGTGCCACCAGCAGAGATACGTGGGGGGATGAAAAACTGTTTTTT.

CDR3 sequence (DNA): TGTGCCAGCAAGTTACTAGGGGGCGCTGTCCAAGAGACCCAGTACTTC. It encodes CASKLLGGAVQETQYF. The V gene is TRBV28, the J gene TRBJ2-5; 7 bases agree with TRBD1. Per germline, CDR1 MDHEN and CDR2 SYDVKM. This CDR3 spans 16 amino acids. Trimming at V came to 7 bases and at J to 1 base, leaving 12 bases not matched to a gene.

Only one count was recorded for this clonotype. The chain combines TRBV3-1 with TRBJ2-7, with D unclear. Trimming removed 3 bases at V and 4 bases at J, with 10 bases between. The CDR3 covers 13 residues. The germline V gene has CDR1 LGHDT and CDR2 YNNKEL (reference sequence). The CDR3, as DNA: TGTGCCAGCAGCCAGAAGGTTAGGTACGAGCAGTACTTC. The encoded protein is CASSQKVRYEQYF.

This clonotype was picked up a small number of times. V usage is TRBV27 and J usage is TRBJ2-7; D possibly matches TRBD1 or TRBD2 (5 bases each). Per the germline V gene, CDR1 is MNHEY and CDR2 is SMNVEV (reference sequence). V was pared by 7 bases and J by 0 bases, with 13 bases between. The CDR3 totals 14 residues. The CDR3 loop is CASTPGLSSYEQYF. CDR3 bases: TGTGCCAGCACTCCGGGGCTGAGCTCCTACGAGCAGTACTTC.

This clonotype has ten or more counts. The rearrangement links TRBV2 to TRBJ2-2; 13 bases fit TRBD2. V shed 7 bases and J 3 bases; nucleotides not matched to a gene: 2. From germline, CDR1 is SNHLY and CDR2 FYNNEI. CDR3 length equals 15 residues. CDR3 DNA sequence: TGTGCCAGCAAAGGACTAGCGGGGGACACCGGGGAGCTGTTTTTT. Translation: CASKGLAGDTGELFF.

This clonotype was observed a handful of times. The CDR3, as DNA: TGTGCCAGCAGTTACTCCGGTCAATACGAGCAGTACTTC. Amino acid sequence: CASSYSGQYEQYF. The rearrangement joins TRBV6-5 to TRBJ2-7; no clear D. Germline values: CDR1 MNHEY, CDR2 SVGAGI. This CDR3 contains 13 residues. The germline V and J ends were trimmed by 0 bases and 4 bases, with 7 bases remaining between them.

Only a few counts were recorded for this clonotype. This chain links TRBV12-3 or TRBV12-4 with TRBJ2-1; 9 nucleotides line up with TRBD2. The V segment lost 6 bases and the J segment 5 bases; nucleotides outside the gene matches: 5. CDR3 length: 14 residues. The CDR3 DNA follows: TGTGCCAGCAGGTTGGCGGGGGGGAACAATGAGCAGTTCTTC. Translated: CASRLAGGNNEQFF.

This clonotype appeared many times. V and J are TRBV12-3 or TRBV12-4 and TRBJ1-2; TRBD1 is a possible D gene (5 bases). The CDR3 covers 19 residues. Trimming stripped 6 bases from V and 3 bases from J, with 29 bases between. The CDR3 DNA is TGTGCCAGCAGATCTGACAGAGGGCCTCTCCACTCGACCCACTATGGCTACACCTTC. It yields the protein CASRSDRGPLHSTHYGYTF.

A remark on this clonotype: Possible read error: a much larger clone is one base away. Since the CDR3 does not end with the conserved phenylalanine or tryptophan, this likely comes from a read error. The chain is built from TRBV2 and TRBJ1-2; D possibly corresponds to TRBD1 (5 bases). The CDR3 totals 11 residues. The germline V and J ends were trimmed by 7 bases and 7 bases, with 10 bases remaining between them. Germline CDR1 is SNHLY and CDR2 is FYNNEI. Here the CDR3 reads CASNSGIGYTL. The CDR3 DNA sequence: TGTGCCAGCAATTCAGGGATTGGCTACACCCTC.

The chain joins TRBV19 to TRBJ1-1; 7 bases are a match to TRBD1. CDR3 length: 17 amino acids. CDR1 LNHDA and CDR2 SQIVND come from the germline V gene (reference sequence). J gave up 2 bases and V 6 bases, and 15 bases lay outside the gene matches. CDR3 region: CASRDRLRGRRNTEAFF. CDR3 coding DNA: TGTGCCAGTAGGGATAGATTGAGGGGGCGACGTAACACTGAAGCTTTCTTT.

The rearrangement joins TRBV7-2 to TRBJ2-3, with D perhaps TRBD2 (5 bases). V lost 2 bases and J 0 bases, leaving 15 bases between the germline ends. CDR1 is SGHTA, CDR2 FQGNSA, per germline. This CDR3 is 17 amino acids long. Written as DNA, the CDR3 is TGTGCCAGCAGCTTACAAATAGCGTATGGGAGCACAGATACGCAGTATTTT. It is translated as CASSLQIAYGSTDTQYF. Together with reference TRBV7-2 and TRBJ2-3, the CDR3 gives the full variable domain: GAGVSQSPSNKVTEKGKDVELRCDPISGHTALYWYRQSLGQGLEFLIYFQGNSAPDKSGLPSDRFSAERTGGSVSTLTIQRTQQEDSAVYLCASSLQIAYGSTDTQYFGPGTRLTVL.

At least ten counts were recorded for this clonotype. V gene TRBV27 combines with J gene TRBJ2-5; D remains ambiguous. The CDR3 sequence is 13 residues long. CDR1 MNHEY and CDR2 SMNVEV come from the germline V gene (reference sequence). Trimming took 3 bases from V and 1 from J, leaving 6 bases between them. The CDR3 reads CASSFSFQETQYF. The CDR3 DNA follows: TGTGCCAGCAGTTTCTCGTTCCAAGAGACCCAGTACTTC.

The V gene is TRBV19, the J gene TRBJ2-3; D remains unclear. Germline-derived CDR1 and CDR2 are LNHDA and SQIVND (reference sequence). This CDR3 has 14 residues. Trimming took 7 bases from V and 3 from J, leaving 14 bases between them. CDR3: CASKLRRSTDTQYF. As DNA, the CDR3 is TGTGCCAGTAAGCTTCGCCGCAGTACAGATACGCAGTATTTT.

The table lists this clonotype with a few counts. V usage is TRBV28 and J usage is TRBJ1-3; D is undetermined. This CDR3 is built from 13 residues. CDR1 is MDHEN and CDR2 is SYDVKM in the germline V gene. V was clipped by 3 bases and J by 2 bases, with 5 bases between them. CDR3 sequence reads: CASSFSAGNTIYF. The CDR3 bases are TGTGCCAGCAGTTTCTCAGCTGGAAACACCATATATTTT.

This clonotype was counted a few times. This sequence joins TRBV6-1 and TRBJ1-5; D gene ambiguous. The CDR3 covers 12 residues. Per the germline V gene, CDR1 is MNHNS and CDR2 is SASEGT. V was shortened by 7 bases and J by 7 bases, with 11 bases between the two germline ends. The CDR3 loop is CASNLVGQPQHF. CDR3 DNA sequence: TGTGCCAGCAACTTGGTCGGGCAGCCCCAGCATTTT.

The V and J genes are TRBV25-1 and TRBJ1-2; unclear D gene. Per the germline V gene, CDR1 is MGHDK and CDR2 is SYGVNS. CDR3 length: 12 amino acids. V lost 7 bases to trimming and J lost 0 bases, with 6 bases between them. The CDR3 DNA sequence: TGTGCCAGCACGGGGACTAACTATGGCTACACCTTC. Its translation: CASTGTNYGYTF.

In this sample, this clonotype turned up a few times. The V call is TRBV5-6, the J call TRBJ2-7, with 7 bases that match TRBD2. Unmatched junction bases numbered 5, after V lost 4 bases and J lost 7 bases. Germline CDR1 reads SGHDT; CDR2 reads YYEEEE. The CDR3 sequence is 12 residues long. The CDR3 region is CASSGTTLEQYF. CDR3 DNA sequence: TGTGCCAGCAGCGGGACTACCCTAGAGCAGTACTTC. The variable domain in full, completed from reference TRBV5-6 and TRBJ2-7, reads DAGVTQSPTHLIKTRGQQVTLRCSPKSGHDTVSWYQQALGQGPQFIFQYYEEEERQRGNFPDRFSGHQFPNYSSELNVNALLLGDSALYLCASSGTTLEQYFGPGTRLTVT.

The CDR3 bases are TGTGCCAGCAGCTTCCCACCCACCCCAGGGGGGACCCAGTACTTC. This gives the protein CASSFPPTPGGTQYF. The gene calls are TRBV7-2 and TRBJ2-5, with 7 positions matching TRBD1. The ends lost 3 bases at V and 7 bases at J; junction bases unmatched: 11. The CDR3 contains 15 residues. The germline CDR1 and CDR2 sequences are SGHTA and FQGNSA.

This clonotype has a count of ten or more. This chain connects TRBV2 to TRBJ2-5, with TRBD2 matching 8 bases. V lost 6 bases to trimming and J lost 5 bases; unmatched junction nucleotides: 2. Germline assignment: CDR1 SNHLY and CDR2 FYNNEI. The CDR3 sequence is 12 residues long. The DNA of the CDR3 is TGTGCCAGCAGACCGGGGGGGGAGACCCAGTACTTC. It specifies CASRPGGETQYF.

In this sample, this clonotype turned up many times. The chain has TRBV20-1 and TRBJ1-5, with 9 bases identical to TRBD1. The CDR3 extends over 18 amino acids. With V trimmed by 1 base and J by 1 base, 11 bases remained unmatched. The germline gives CDR1 DFQATT, CDR2 SNEGSKA (reference sequence). CDR3: CSARGGTGFIGSNQPQHF. The CDR3 bases are TGCAGTGCTAGAGGGGGGACAGGGTTTATCGGCAGCAATCAGCCCCAGCATTTT.

This clonotype has more than one count but fewer than ten. The V gene is TRBV6-6, the J gene TRBJ2-7; D is possibly TRBD2 (6 bases). V gave up 0 bases and J gave up 3 bases, with 9 bases separating them. Germline loops: CDR1 MNHNY, CDR2 SVGAGI (reference sequence). This CDR3 is built from 14 residues. The CDR3: CASSYSPGVYEQYF. The DNA of the CDR3 is TGTGCCAGCAGTTACTCGCCGGGAGTCTACGAGCAGTACTTC.

There are many counts of this clonotype. The genes are TRBV29-1 and TRBJ2-3; 12 nucleotides line up with TRBD2. The V gene's germline CDR1 is SQVTM and CDR2 ANQGSEA. The CDR3 spans 14 residues. V gave up 7 bases and J gave up 5 bases; unmatched junction bases: 7. The CDR3 DNA sequence: TGCAGCGCCTTGACTAGCGGGAGTATAGATACGCAGTATTTT. Its protein product is CSALTSGSIDTQYF.